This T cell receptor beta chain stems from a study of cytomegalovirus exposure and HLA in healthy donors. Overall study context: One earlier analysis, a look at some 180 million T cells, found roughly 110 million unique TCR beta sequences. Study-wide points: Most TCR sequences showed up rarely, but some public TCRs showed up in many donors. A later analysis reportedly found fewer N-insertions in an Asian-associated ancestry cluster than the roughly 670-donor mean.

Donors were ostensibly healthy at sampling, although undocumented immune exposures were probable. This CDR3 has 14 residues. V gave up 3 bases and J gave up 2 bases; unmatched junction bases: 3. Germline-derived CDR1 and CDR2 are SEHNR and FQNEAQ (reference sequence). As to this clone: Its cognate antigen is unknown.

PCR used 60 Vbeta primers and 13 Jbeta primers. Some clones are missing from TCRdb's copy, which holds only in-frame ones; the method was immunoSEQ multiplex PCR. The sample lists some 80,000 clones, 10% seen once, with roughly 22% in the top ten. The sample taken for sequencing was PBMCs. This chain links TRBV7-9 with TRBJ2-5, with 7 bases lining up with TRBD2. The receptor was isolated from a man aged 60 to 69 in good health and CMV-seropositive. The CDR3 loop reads CASSFGRGQETQYF. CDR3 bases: TGTGCCAGCAGCTTCGGGCGGGGGCAAGAGACCCAGTACTTC. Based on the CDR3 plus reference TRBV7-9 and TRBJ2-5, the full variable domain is DTGVSQNPRHKITKRGQNVTFRCDPISEHNRLYWYRQTLGQGPEFLTYFQNEAQLEKSRLLSDRFSAERPKGSFSTLEIQRTEQGDSAMYLCASSFGRGQETQYFGPGTRLLVL.